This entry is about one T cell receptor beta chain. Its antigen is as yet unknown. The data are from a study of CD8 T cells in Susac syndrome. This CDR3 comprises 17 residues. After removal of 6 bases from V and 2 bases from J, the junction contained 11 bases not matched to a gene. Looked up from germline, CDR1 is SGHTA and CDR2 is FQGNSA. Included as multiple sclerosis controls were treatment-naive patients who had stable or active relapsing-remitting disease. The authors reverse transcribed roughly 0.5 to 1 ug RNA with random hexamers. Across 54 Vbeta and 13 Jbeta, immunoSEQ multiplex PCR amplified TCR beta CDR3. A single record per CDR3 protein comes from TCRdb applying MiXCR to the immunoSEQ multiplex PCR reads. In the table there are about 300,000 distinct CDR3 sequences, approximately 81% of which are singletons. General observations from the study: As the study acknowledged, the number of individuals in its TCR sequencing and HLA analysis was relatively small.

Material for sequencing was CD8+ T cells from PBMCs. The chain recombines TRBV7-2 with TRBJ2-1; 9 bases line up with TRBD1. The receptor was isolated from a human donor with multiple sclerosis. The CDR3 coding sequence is TGTGCCAGCAGGGGACAGGGTTCGGACTGGGCCTACAATGAGCAGTTCTTC. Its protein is CASRGQGSDWAYNEQFF.